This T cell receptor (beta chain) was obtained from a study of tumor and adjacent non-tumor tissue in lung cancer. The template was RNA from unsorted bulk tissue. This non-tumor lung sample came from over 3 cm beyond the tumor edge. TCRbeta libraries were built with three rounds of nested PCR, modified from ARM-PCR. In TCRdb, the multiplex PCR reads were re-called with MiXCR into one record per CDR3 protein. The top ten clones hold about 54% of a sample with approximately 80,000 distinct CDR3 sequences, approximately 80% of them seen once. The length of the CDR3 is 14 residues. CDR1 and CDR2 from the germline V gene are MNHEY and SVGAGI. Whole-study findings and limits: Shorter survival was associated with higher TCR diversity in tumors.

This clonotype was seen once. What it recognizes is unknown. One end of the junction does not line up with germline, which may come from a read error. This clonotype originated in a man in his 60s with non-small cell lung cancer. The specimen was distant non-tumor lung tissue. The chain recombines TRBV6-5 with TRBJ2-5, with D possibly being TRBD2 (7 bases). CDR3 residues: CVNSDTGTAGAQHF. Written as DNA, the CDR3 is TGTGTCAACAGTGATACCGGGACCGCGGGGGCCCAGCACTTC.